This paragraph covers one TCR beta chain sequence. The target antigen is unknown. This specimen comes from a study of shared clonotypes between healthy human individuals. Overall study context: Donors, aged 18 to 49, were a couple of women and three men.

This CDR3 contains 16 residues. V shed 5 bases and J 5 bases; nucleotides not matched to a gene: 9. CDR1 and CDR2 from the germline V gene are SGHTA and FQGNSA. The study's findings and limits: It was observed that roughly 5.5% of naive CD4 clonotypes were shared across a few donors.

Libraries were prepared by immunoSEQ multiplex PCR; TCRdb keeps only in-frame clonotypes and omits some of them. Of 2,500,000 or so clones in the sample, less than 95% were seen once. Source material: naive CD4+ T cells from PBMCs. Subset: CD45RA+ positively selected. The rearrangement uses TRBV7-2 and TRBJ2-5; 12 bases match TRBD2. This clonotype was sampled from a man in his late teens or twenties in good health. Some clones in this sample may be carry-over from other donors' samples. The DNA for the CDR3 is TGTGCCAGCAGCAAGACTAGCGGGAGTGTCTTTGAGACCCAGTACTTC. Protein sequence: CASSKTSGSVFETQYF.